This TCR beta chain was obtained from a study of early T cells in non-severe SARS-CoV-2 infection. Background on the study: RNA in bulk from unsorted whole blood was sequenced, and chains were unpaired.

V lost 4 bases to trimming and J lost 0 bases; unmatched junction nucleotides: 15. Germline-derived CDR1 and CDR2 are MDHEN and SYDVKM. The CDR3 length is 18 residues. General study findings and limits: Using VDJdb, the matching emphasized anti-spike CD8 responses while missing private and CD4 specificities.

The TCR library protocol was used to attach unique molecular identifiers. These identifiers were attached to individual cDNA molecules. TCRdb fed the 5' RACE reads into MiXCR, producing one record per CDR3 protein. The sample holds roughly 72,000 distinct CDR3 sequences; about 13% are singletons and the top ten take 1.1%. This clonotype was counted between two and nine times. Its specificity is not known. The chain combines TRBV28 with TRBJ2-7; 7 bases match TRBD2. The TCR originated in an adult who was a healthcare worker with PCR-confirmed SARS-CoV-2 infection or an uninfected control (not recorded which). Sequences were obtained from whole blood. DNA of the CDR3: TGTGCCAGCAGTTCCGGGACTACACTGCGAGCGAGCTCCTACGAGCAGTACTTC. This sequence encodes CASSSGTTLRASSYEQYF. Full variable domain (missing parts from reference TRBV28 and TRBJ2-7): DVKVTQSSRYLVKRTGEKVFLECVQDMDHENMFWYRQDPGLGLRLIYFSYDVKMKEKGDIPEGYSVSREKKERFSLILESASTNQTSMYLCASSSGTTLRASSYEQYFGPGTRLTVT.